The 28 T cell receptor beta chains below come from one sample, sequenced in a study of beta chain features in type 1 diabetes. These receptors lack a known antigen. Study results and limitations: Shorter TCRB CDR3s, moderately but significantly so, marked every one of the four CD4+ subsets in Type 1 diabetes patients.

Reverse transcription of all isolated RNA meant that expressed TCRB transcripts were sequenced. Assay used: immunoSEQ multiplex PCR; TCRdb lists only in-frame clones, some missing. The sample holds about 160,000 clones; 7.8% are singletons and the top ten take roughly 1%. The sequenced sample was central memory CD4+ T cells from blood. Every receptor here comes from a woman aged 40-49 years with type 1 diabetes.

The V and J genes are TRBV5-1 and TRBJ2-5; D gene uncertain. The germline gives CDR1 SGHRS, CDR2 YFSETQ. The V and J ends lost 4 bases and 5 bases respectively, with 15 bases between them. This CDR3 spans 14 amino acids. DNA of the CDR3: TGCGCCAGCAGCCCAACCGCTACGATTGAGACCCAGTACTTC. Amino acids: CASSPTATIETQYF.

This clone was seen a few times. This chain connects TRBV28 to TRBJ1-4, with TRBD1 matching over 9 bases. This CDR3 is 14 amino acids long. Germline V gene data show CDR1 as MDHEN and CDR2 as SYDVKM. V trimming: 5 bases; J trimming: 6 bases; junction bases outside the gene matches: 4. The chain's CDR3 is CASSIQGADEKLFF. The CDR3 coding sequence is TGTGCCAGCAGTATACAGGGGGCTGATGAAAAACTGTTTTTT.

In its sample, this clone was seen a few times. The chain has TRBV5-1 and TRBJ1-2; 7 positions match TRBD1. This CDR3 has 15 amino acids. V trimming: 4 bases; J trimming: 3 bases; junction bases outside the gene matches: 9. Germline V gene sequence: CDR1 SGHRS, CDR2 YFSETQ. CDR3 protein: CASSRLTGADYGYTF. The CDR3 bases are TGCGCCAGCAGCAGGCTCACAGGGGCAGACTATGGCTACACCTTC.

The chain couples TRBV19 to TRBJ2-7; weak D call: TRBD2 (6 bases). Germline CDR1 and CDR2: LNHDA and SQIVND (reference sequence). The CDR3 has 13 amino acids. The V end lost 5 bases, the J end lost 6 bases, and 14 bases lay between the germline ends. The CDR3 region has the DNA TGTGCCAGTAGTCCTGCGCAGACTAGCGAGCAGTACTTC. Its translation: CASSPAQTSEQYF. Full variable domain (missing parts from reference TRBV19 and TRBJ2-7): DGGITQSPKYLFRKEGQNVTLSCEQNLNHDAMYWYRQDPGQGLRLIYYSQIVNDFQKGDIAEGYSVSREKKESFPLTVTSAQKNPTAFYLCASSPAQTSEQYFGPGTRLTVT.

V gene TRBV14 combines with J gene TRBJ2-1; TRBD1 agrees at 12 bases. The CDR3 extends over 16 amino acids. Germline lookup yields CDR1 SGHDN and CDR2 FVKESK. V gave up 4 bases and J gave up 7 bases; unmatched junction bases: 8. The CDR3 DNA reads as TGTGCCAGCAGCCCGCTTGGGACAGGGGGCCGGAATGAGCAGTTCTTC. This codes for CASSPLGTGGRNEQFF.

This clone appeared a few times. The DNA of the CDR3 is TGTGCCAGCATCCCCCAAGCACTGGGGGCCTACTATGGCTACACCTTC. Translating gives CASIPQALGAYYGYTF. The J gene is TRBJ1-2, the V gene TRBV7-2, with D tentatively TRBD1 (6 bases). Per germline, CDR1 SGHTA and CDR2 FQGNSA. The V end was cut by 7 bases, the J end by 3 bases, with 21 bases between. The CDR3 is 16 amino acids.

The V gene is TRBV4-3, the J gene TRBJ1-5; perhaps TRBD1 as D (5 bases). CDR3 length equals 15 residues. The V and J ends lost 0 bases and 8 bases respectively, with 14 bases between them. Germline V lookup: CDR1 LGHNA, CDR2 YSLEER. CDR3 sequence: CASSQDLPGGEPQHF. The CDR3 DNA reads as TGCGCCAGCAGCCAAGATTTACCAGGAGGGGAGCCCCAGCATTTT.

This chain joins TRBV30 and TRBJ2-7, with 7 nucleotides matching TRBD1. This CDR3 has 13 residues. V trimming: 1 base; J trimming: 3 bases; junction bases outside the gene matches: 3. Germline loops: CDR1 GTSNPN, CDR2 SVGIG (reference sequence). The CDR3 region is CAWSGGGDYEQYF. The DNA of the CDR3 is TGTGCCTGGAGTGGAGGGGGCGACTACGAGCAGTACTTC.

J is TRBJ2-3 and V is TRBV15; TRBD2 matches 10 bases. The V segment lost 5 bases and the J segment 2 bases; nucleotides outside the gene matches: 10. Germline V gene sequence: CDR1 LNHNV, CDR2 YYDKDF (reference sequence). CDR3 length: 17 residues. The CDR3 region is CATSRSFTSGDTDTQYF. For the CDR3, the DNA is TGTGCCACCAGCCGCTCTTTTACTAGCGGGGACACAGATACGCAGTATTTT.

This rearrangement joins TRBV6-6 to TRBJ2-1; TRBD1 agrees at 9 bases. CDR3 length equals 15 residues. With 5 bases clipped from V and 4 bases from J, the junction kept 6 bases outside the gene matches. The germline gives CDR1 MNHNY, CDR2 SVGAGI (reference sequence). The CDR3 region has the DNA TGTGCCAGCAGTCGGGGACAGGGACCTTACAATGAGCAGTTCTTC. It specifies CASSRGQGPYNEQFF.

The chain employs TRBV28 and TRBJ2-1; D perhaps matches TRBD2 (5 bases). The CDR3 extends over 14 amino acids. The ends were cut back, 8 bases at V and 7 bases at J, with 18 bases in the middle. Germline CDR1 is MDHEN and CDR2 is SYDVKM. CDR3 bases: TGTGCCAGCGCCGGACTGTCCCGGGGAAATGAGCAGTTCTTC. Translated: CASAGLSRGNEQFF.

This chain joins TRBV4-1 and TRBJ2-7; 11 bases match TRBD2. CDR3 size: 15 residues. The V gene end was trimmed by 1 base and the J gene end by 6 bases; junction bases not matched to a gene: 5. Germline V gives CDR1 MGHRA, CDR2 YSYEKL. This CDR3 reads CASSQAYLAGGEQYF. In nucleotides, the CDR3 is TGCGCCAGCAGCCAAGCTTACCTAGCGGGAGGCGAGCAGTACTTC.

The V gene is TRBV9, the J gene TRBJ2-7, with D maybe TRBD1 (6 bases). Per the germline V gene, CDR1 is SGDLS and CDR2 is YYNGEE. This CDR3 has 15 residues. The V end was cut by 4 bases, the J end by 3 bases, with 17 bases between. The CDR3 bases are TGTGCCAGCAGCCAGGGGAACAGTGTAAACTACGAGCAGTACTTC. This encodes CASSQGNSVNYEQYF.

Only a few counts were recorded for this clone. The genes are TRBV18 and TRBJ2-7; D is possibly TRBD1 (7 bases). This CDR3 is 14 amino acids long. The V gene lost 4 bases and the J gene lost 5 bases, with 15 bases spanning the gap. Germline V lookup: CDR1 KGHSH, CDR2 LQKENI. CDR3 nucleotides: TGTGCCAGCTCACAGACCAGGGGGGAGAACGAGCAGTACTTC. Amino acids: CASSQTRGENEQYF.

This clone was seen a few times. The rearrangement links TRBV11-3 to TRBJ2-3; TRBD2 might be the D (6 bases). Trimming took off 1 base at V and 2 bases at J, with 10 bases between the two ends. The length of the CDR3 is 15 residues. Looked up from germline, CDR1 is SGHNT and CDR2 is YENEEA. The CDR3 protein is CASSLAGEHTDTQYF. The CDR3 nucleotides are TGTGCCAGCAGCTTAGCGGGGGAGCACACAGATACGCAGTATTTT.

The rearrangement uses TRBV5-1 and TRBJ2-5, with 13 bases that match TRBD2. V lost 4 bases to trimming and J lost 1 base; unmatched junction nucleotides: 4. Per the germline V gene, CDR1 is SGHRS and CDR2 is YFSETQ. This CDR3 is 16 amino acids long. The CDR3 is CASSTGTSGIQETQYF. DNA of the CDR3: TGCGCCAGCAGCACCGGGACTAGCGGGATCCAAGAGACCCAGTACTTC.

The rearrangement links TRBV7-2 to TRBJ1-5, with a tentative D call TRBD1 (6 bases). This CDR3 spans 13 amino acids. The V end lost 5 bases, the J end lost 2 bases, and 7 bases lay between the germline ends. Germline-derived CDR1 and CDR2 are SGHTA and FQGNSA. CDR3 in amino acids: CASSRQGNQPQHF. CDR3 nucleotides: TGTGCCAGCAGCCGACAGGGCAATCAGCCCCAGCATTTT.

This rearrangement joins TRBV18 to TRBJ1-4; 8 bases are shared with TRBD1. Germline assignment: CDR1 KGHSH and CDR2 LQKENI. The CDR3 extends over 14 amino acids. After removal of 2 bases from V and 8 bases from J, the junction contained 4 bases not matched to a gene. The CDR3 DNA is TGTGCCAGCTCACCAGGACAGGGCCTCGAAAAACTGTTTTTT. It encodes CASSPGQGLEKLFF.

This clone was counted between two and nine times. The chain is built from TRBV6-5 and TRBJ2-5; 7 positions match TRBD2. Germline V gives CDR1 MNHEY, CDR2 SVGAGI. The CDR3 consists of 16 residues. V gave up 0 bases and J gave up 4 bases; unmatched junction bases: 8. The CDR3 coding sequence is TGTGCCAGCAGTTACTCGAAGACCGGCGGGGGAGAGACCCAGTACTTC. It specifies CASSYSKTGGGETQYF.

The table lists this clone with a few counts. The chain combines TRBV10-3 with TRBJ1-5, with TRBD1 matching 8 bases. Germline V CDR1 and CDR2: ENHRY, SYGVKD. The V gene end was trimmed by 0 bases and the J gene end by 4 bases; junction bases not matched to a gene: 2. CDR3 length equals 15 residues. The CDR3 is CAISESQGANQPQHF. The CDR3 region has the DNA TGTGCCATCAGTGAGTCCCAGGGGGCGAATCAGCCCCAGCATTTT.

The chain carries TRBV19 and TRBJ2-1; D gene uncertain. The CDR3 has 16 amino acids. The germline CDR1 and CDR2 sequences are LNHDA and SQIVND (reference sequence). V was shortened by 5 bases and J by 1 base, with 15 bases between the two germline ends. CDR3 protein: CASSSPREWSYNEQFF. CDR3 coding DNA: TGTGCCAGTAGTTCCCCTAGAGAATGGTCCTACAATGAGCAGTTCTTC.

The chain employs TRBV7-2 and TRBJ1-1; 7 positions match TRBD1. CDR1 is SGHTA, CDR2 FQGNSA, per germline. The V gene end was trimmed by 4 bases and the J gene end by 3 bases; junction bases not matched to a gene: 2. The CDR3 runs to 13 residues. The CDR3 nucleotides are TGTGCCAGCAGCTCTGACAGGGACACTGAAGCTTTCTTT. Amino acid sequence: CASSSDRDTEAFF.

V and J are TRBV2 and TRBJ1-1; D not certain. Germline V lookup: CDR1 SNHLY, CDR2 FYNNEI. V lost 5 bases, J lost 8 bases, and 12 bases lay in between. The CDR3 loop spans 12 amino acids. CDR3 nucleotide sequence: TGTGCCAGCAGTACTGATACAGAGGAAGCTTTCTTT. It yields the protein CASSTDTEEAFF.

The chain uses TRBV5-6 and TRBJ2-3; 7 nucleotides align to TRBD2. The CDR3 is 15 residues long. Germline CDR1 is SGHDT and CDR2 is YYEEEE. Germline trimming cut 4 bases from V and 2 bases from J; bases unmatched to any gene: 7. CDR3 sequence: CASSGDGGSTDTQYF. CDR3 bases: TGTGCCAGCAGCGGGGACGGGGGGTCCACAGATACGCAGTATTTT.

J is TRBJ1-5 and V is TRBV28, with 11 positions matching TRBD1. This CDR3 is built from 14 residues. After removal of 6 bases from V and 6 bases from J, the junction contained 4 bases not matched to a gene. Germline V gene lookup returns CDR1 MDHEN and CDR2 SYDVKM. In DNA form, the CDR3 reads TGTGCCAGCAGAGGACAGGGGGCTAGTCAGCCCCAGCATTTT. The encoded protein is CASRGQGASQPQHF.

This clone showed up just a few times. CDR3 loop: CASSIRGGGLGRRDEQFF. CDR3 nucleotides: TGTGCCAGTAGTATAAGAGGAGGAGGGTTGGGGCGACGCGATGAGCAGTTCTTC. The J gene is TRBJ2-1, the V gene TRBV19; D possibly corresponds to TRBD2 (6 bases). Germline CDR1 LNHDA, CDR2 SQIVND (reference sequence). The V end was cut by 2 bases, the J end by 8 bases, with 25 bases between. The CDR3 sequence is 18 residues long.

This clone has more than one count but fewer than ten. The J gene is TRBJ2-7, the V gene TRBV15; a possible D gene is TRBD2 (5 bases). Germline V lookup: CDR1 LNHNV, CDR2 YYDKDF (reference sequence). V lost 2 bases, J lost 3 bases, and 11 bases lay in between. The CDR3 spans 14 residues. CDR3 protein: CATSRFPRDYEQYF. CDR3 nucleotides: TGTGCCACCAGCAGATTCCCGAGGGACTACGAGCAGTACTTC.

This clone has only a few counts. The chain couples TRBV29-1 to TRBJ1-1; 10 bases line up with TRBD1. CDR1 and CDR2 from the germline V gene are SQVTM and ANQGSEA. CDR3 length: 14 residues. With 4 bases clipped from V and 4 bases from J, the junction kept 6 bases outside the gene matches. The CDR3 DNA is TGCAGCGTTGGCCGACAGGGGGCAGGCACTGAAGCTTTCTTT. This translates into CSVGRQGAGTEAFF.